This T cell receptor (beta chain) emerged from a study of identifying expanded T cells in peripheral blood. TCRdb's table, derived via immunoSEQ multiplex PCR, lists solely in-frame clones and lacks some. The data contain about 91,000 clones, about 87% of them singletons. Per germline, CDR1 GTSNPN and CDR2 SVGIG (reference sequence). V dropped 2 bases and J dropped 4 bases, with 11 bases sitting between them. The CDR3 length is 13 residues. The TCR was taken from a person aged 18-69 years in good health. The rearrangement links TRBV30 to TRBJ1-2; no reliable D call. Specimen: blood. CDR3 nucleotides: TGTGCCTGGAGTCTTGGGAGGAGCTATGGCTACACCTTC. Its translation is CAWSLGRSYGYTF. Using reference TRBV30 and TRBJ1-2 for the parts outside the CDR3, the full variable domain is SQTIHQWPATLVQPVGSPLSLECTVEGTSNPNLYWYRQAAGRGLQLLFYSVGIGQISSEVPQNLSASRPQDRQFILSSKKLLLSDSGFYLCAWSLGRSYGYTFGSGTRLTVV.